The 19 T cell receptor beta chains reported below all come from one sample, sequenced in a study of response to subunit inactivated influenza vaccine (dated by TCRdb to the late 2010s). The library came from RT-PCR. Sequenced on an Illumina HiSeq 2500. TCRdb's own reprocessing of the public reads used fastp at Q25 and MiXCR and kept productive beta chains. For every CDR3 protein sequence, its rows merge into one entry that carries the most common genes and DNA. The sample data list roughly 670,000 distinct CDR3 sequences, and around 13% of these were observed just once. The biggest ten clones account for approximately 7.6% of the sample. Sequences were derived from PBMCs from blood, sampled 14 to 15 days before vaccination. The origin of the receptors is a man aged 45-65 years who received an inactivated influenza vaccine. Donor details come from another sample of the same person, matched by shared clones.

There are many counts of this clonotype. The genes are TRBV6-1 and TRBJ2-6; D is unclear. Trimming left V 6 bases short and J 1 base short, with 10 bases between. CDR1 is MNHNS, CDR2 SASEGT, per germline. The CDR3 covers 15 residues. CDR3 protein: CASSPPRSGANVLTF. For the CDR3, the DNA is TGTGCCAGCAGCCCCCCGAGATCTGGGGCCAACGTCCTGACTTTC.

This clonotype was found a few times. The rearrangement uses TRBV6-5 and TRBJ2-2, with D perhaps TRBD2 (7 bases). CDR3 length: 15 residues. CDR1 is MNHEY and CDR2 is SVGAGI in the germline V gene. Trimming shortened V by 2 bases and J by 3 bases, and 10 bases separated the two germline ends. CDR3 in amino acids: CASSYRGADTGELFF. The CDR3 bases are TGTGCCAGCAGTTACCGGGGGGCTGACACCGGGGAGCTGTTTTTT.

The chain recombines TRBV11-3 with TRBJ2-1, with a possible D match to TRBD1 (6 bases). Trimming cost V 1 base and J 2 bases, with 12 bases left between them. This CDR3 contains 16 residues. The V gene's germline CDR1 is SGHNT and CDR2 YENEEA. This chain's CDR3 is CASSLGGWGPYNEQFF. Written as DNA, the CDR3 is TGTGCCAGCAGCTTAGGTGGGTGGGGGCCCTACAATGAGCAGTTCTTC.

The sample holds a few counts of this clonotype. This chain links TRBV20-1 with TRBJ1-5, with D unresolved. CDR1 is DFQATT, CDR2 SNEGSKA, per germline (reference sequence). V lost 4 bases, J lost 9 bases, and 16 bases lay in between. The CDR3 extends over 13 amino acids. CDR3 sequence (DNA): TGCAGTGCTAAAGGTGTATCTCCCTGGCCCCAGCATTTT. Its translation: CSAKGVSPWPQHF.

This clonotype was seen more than once but under ten times. The gene calls are TRBV6-2 or TRBV6-3 and TRBJ1-2; 8 positions agree with TRBD1. J was trimmed by 4 bases and V by 0 bases; bases with no gene match: 7. This CDR3 spans 16 amino acids. Germline values: CDR1 MNHEY, CDR2 SVGEGT. In DNA form, the CDR3 reads TGTGCCAGCAGTTACTCGAGGTCAGGGGGCGGCTATGGCTACACCTTC. It translates to CASSYSRSGGGYGYTF.

The chain is built from TRBV25-1 and TRBJ2-3, with D perhaps TRBD1 (5 bases). Germline V CDR1 and CDR2: MGHDK, SYGVNS. The CDR3 consists of 15 residues. Trimming shortened V by 5 bases and J by 0 bases, and 12 bases separated the two germline ends. In nucleotides, the CDR3 is TGTGCCAGCAGTCCGTATGCAGGGAGCACAGATACGCAGTATTTT. Translation gives CASSPYAGSTDTQYF.

The table lists this clonotype with a few counts. The chain has TRBV5-6 and TRBJ2-1; 9 nucleotides line up with TRBD2. In germline, CDR1 is SGHDT, CDR2 YYEEEE. V trimming: 1 base; J trimming: 9 bases; junction bases outside the gene matches: 8. The CDR3 covers 15 residues. CDR3 protein: CASSLPSGIRSEQFF. CDR3 DNA: TGTGCCAGCAGCTTGCCTAGCGGGATCCGAAGTGAGCAGTTCTTC.

The chain joins TRBV25-1 to TRBJ1-1; possible D gene TRBD1, 6 bases. Germline V CDR1 and CDR2: MGHDK, SYGVNS. V was cut by 8 bases and J by 4 bases, with 14 bases left in between. CDR3 length: 13 residues. The CDR3 bases are TGTGCCAGCGCAGGGCAAGGGGGCACTGAAGCTTTCTTT. Translating it yields CASAGQGGTEAFF.

The chain couples TRBV7-8 to TRBJ2-7; no clear D. The V end lost 0 bases, the J end lost 0 bases, and 12 bases lay between the germline ends. The CDR3 has 16 amino acids. Germline CDR1 and CDR2: SGHVS and FQNEAQ. CDR3 loop: CASSLARVGSSYEQYF. DNA for the CDR3: TGTGCCAGCAGCTTAGCACGTGTGGGTAGCTCCTACGAGCAGTACTTC. Full variable domain (outside the CDR3, taken from reference TRBV7-8 and TRBJ2-7): GAGVSQSPRYKVAKRGQDVALRCDPISGHVSLFWYQQALGQGPEFLTYFQNEAQLDKSGLPSDRFFAERPEGSVSTLKIQRTQQEDSAVYLCASSLARVGSSYEQYFGPGTRLTVT.

This clonotype was counted a few times. The CDR3 DNA is TGTGCCAGCAGCTTAGTATTTAGAGGGATGGGGCTTGGAAACACCATATATTTT. Protein: CASSLVFRGMGLGNTIYF. The rearrangement links TRBV11-2 to TRBJ1-3; D is perhaps TRBD1 (5 bases). Germline assignment: CDR1 SGHAT and CDR2 FQNNGV. The CDR3 has 18 amino acids. V lost 1 base to trimming and J lost 3 bases, with 19 bases between them.

This chain joins TRBV12-3 or TRBV12-4 and TRBJ2-7; TRBD1 is a possible D gene (6 bases). The CDR3 has 15 amino acids. Trimming pared 5 bases from V and 0 bases from J, leaving 14 bases between. The CDR3 loop is CASSDVRDISYEQYF. The CDR3 nucleotides read TGTGCCAGCAGTGACGTCCGGGACATCTCCTACGAGCAGTACTTC.

In this sample, this clonotype turned up a few times. The rearrangement joins TRBV5-1 to TRBJ2-7, with D tentatively TRBD1 (6 bases). This CDR3 comprises 17 residues. Trimming shortened V by 2 bases and J by 3 bases, and 21 bases separated the two germline ends. The germline gives CDR1 SGHRS, CDR2 YFSETQ. The CDR3 DNA sequence: TGCGCCAGCAGCTTCAACCCCGGGACAACCTTAAACTACGAGCAGTACTTC. Amino acid sequence: CASSFNPGTTLNYEQYF.

This clonotype was counted a few times. The gene calls are TRBV4-1 and TRBJ1-4; no clear D. Trimming took 0 bases from V and 3 from J, leaving 11 bases between them. The CDR3 contains 16 residues. CDR1 and CDR2 (germline): MGHRA, YSYEKL. The CDR3: CASSQEPGGPNEKLFF. In nucleotides, the CDR3 is TGCGCCAGCAGCCAAGAGCCCGGAGGACCTAATGAAAAACTGTTTTTT.

This clonotype has just a few counts. The J gene is TRBJ1-1, the V gene TRBV18; 9 nucleotides align to TRBD1. The CDR3 extends over 17 amino acids. The V gene end was trimmed by 3 bases and the J gene end by 5 bases; junction bases not matched to a gene: 13. Germline V gives CDR1 KGHSH, CDR2 LQKENI. The CDR3 here is CASSPQLKTGGDTEAFF. The CDR3 nucleotides read TGTGCCAGCTCACCCCAACTCAAGACAGGGGGTGATACTGAAGCTTTCTTT.

This clonotype turned up a few times. The rearrangement links TRBV5-1 to TRBJ2-7; D not certain. The V end lost 4 bases, the J end lost 6 bases, and 14 bases lay between the germline ends. Germline V gives CDR1 SGHRS, CDR2 YFSETQ. The CDR3 consists of 13 residues. As DNA, the CDR3 is TGCGCCAGCAGCCGTGAACCCATCGGCGAGCAGTACTTC. Protein sequence: CASSREPIGEQYF.

This clonotype appeared a single time. This chain uses TRBV20-1 with TRBJ2-3; D perhaps matches TRBD1 (6 bases). The V end lost 1 base, the J end lost 0 bases, and 20 bases lay between the germline ends. The length of the CDR3 is 18 residues. The germline V gene encodes CDR1 DFQATT and CDR2 SNEGSKA (reference sequence). DNA for the CDR3: TGCAGTGCTAGAGGCCAGCCTCGACAGGCTACTAGCACAGATACGCAGTATTTT. Encoded protein: CSARGQPRQATSTDTQYF.

The V gene is TRBV28, the J gene TRBJ2-6, with D tentatively TRBD1 (5 bases). This CDR3 has 16 amino acids. Trimming took 3 bases from V and 0 from J, leaving 9 bases between them. Germline CDR1 and CDR2: MDHEN and SYDVKM. The chain's CDR3 is CASSLDTPSGANVLTF. In DNA form, the CDR3 reads TGTGCCAGCAGTTTGGACACCCCCTCTGGGGCCAACGTCCTGACTTTC. Filled out from reference TRBV28 and TRBJ2-6, the complete variable domain reads DVKVTQSSRYLVKRTGEKVFLECVQDMDHENMFWYRQDPGLGLRLIYFSYDVKMKEKGDIPEGYSVSREKKERFSLILESASTNQTSMYLCASSLDTPSGANVLTFGAGSRLTVL.

This clonotype has just a few counts. The V call is TRBV6-5, the J call TRBJ1-3, with D maybe TRBD1 (6 bases). V shed 2 bases and J shed 2 bases, with 13 bases lying between them. The CDR3 consists of 16 residues. The germline gives CDR1 MNHEY, CDR2 SVGAGI. Here the CDR3 DNA reads TGTGCCAGCAGTTACGGATCGGGGGGCCCTGGAAACACCATATATTTT. This codes for CASSYGSGGPGNTIYF.

This clonotype has more than one count but fewer than ten. The chain recombines TRBV4-2 with TRBJ2-3; weak D call: TRBD2 (6 bases). CDR3 length: 15 amino acids. The V end was cut by 4 bases, the J end by 0 bases, with 11 bases between. In germline, CDR1 is LGHNA, CDR2 YNFKEQ. DNA of the CDR3: TGTGCCAGCAGCCCGTCTAGCGAGAGCACAGATACGCAGTATTTT. Its protein product is CASSPSSESTDTQYF.